Listed below are T cell receptor beta chains from one sample, sequenced in a study of blood T cell repertoires in COVID-19. Method: immunoSEQ multiplex PCR; TCRdb's copy keeps in-frame clones and lacks some. The sample includes a few hundred thousand clones, approximately 86% seen only once; the top ten take roughly 4.5%. The sample taken for sequencing was PBMCs or T cells enriched from blood (not recorded which). The receptors were sampled from a woman under 40 who had been exposed to COVID-19. CDR3s include the opening cysteine and the closing phenylalanine or tryptophan. Fields, in order: clone size, CDR3 length, J gene, D gene, V gene, CDR3 protein, CDR3 DNA. The D gene is left open where the match is weak. Size tells how often a clone was seen (once, few, many) or the class of an expanded clone, and some rows leave it out.

- 16 TRBJ1-2 - TRBV5-4 CASSLETRDFRYGYTF TGTGCCAGCAGCTTGGAGACGAGGGACTTTAGGTATGGCTACACCTTC
few 15 TRBJ1-4 TRBD1 TRBV3-1/TRBV3-2 CASSQNRGTNEKLFF TGTGCCAGCAGCCAAAACAGGGGAACTAATGAAAAACTGTTTTTT
- 15 TRBJ2-7 TRBD1 TRBV5-4 CASSLGRDRGGEQYF TGTGCCAGCAGCTTGGGTCGGGACAGGGGAGGCGAGCAGTACTTC
- 15 TRBJ2-7 - TRBV5-1 CASSLEWGHYYEQYF TGCGCCAGCAGCTTGGAGTGGGGCCACTACTACGAGCAGTACTTC
- 14 TRBJ2-7 TRBD1 TRBV19 CASSIRGRSLEQYF TGTGCCAGTAGTATCAGGGGGCGATCCCTCGAGCAGTACTTC
- 13 TRBJ1-2 TRBD1 TRBV5-6 CASSLPTGNGYTF TGTGCCAGCAGCTTACCGACAGGGAATGGCTACACCTTC
- 15 TRBJ2-1 TRBD2 TRBV11-3 CASSTGGAPNNEQFF TGTGCCAGCAGCACCGGGGGGGCCCCCAACAATGAGCAGTTCTTC
- 15 TRBJ2-1 - TRBV5-8 CASSLALASFNEQFF TGTGCCAGCAGCTTGGCGTTAGCGTCATTCAATGAGCAGTTCTTC
few 13 TRBJ1-1 - TRBV7-9 CASSPGWNTEAFF TGTGCCAGCAGCCCGGGGTGGAACACTGAAGCTTTCTTT
- 13 TRBJ1-1 - TRBV5-1 CASRTGIDTEAFF TGCGCCAGCCGCACAGGGATTGACACTGAAGCTTTCTTT
- 13 TRBJ1-6 - TRBV5-1 CASSDSWNSPLHF TGCGCCAGCAGCGACTCCTGGAATTCACCCCTCCACTTT
- 17 TRBJ2-3 TRBD2 TRBV6-2/TRBV6-3 CASSTLGLAGITDTQYF TGTGCCAGCAGTACCTTGGGACTAGCGGGGATCACAGATACGCAGTATTTT
- 13 TRBJ1-1 - TRBV2 CASQEQMNTEAFF TGTGCCAGCCAGGAACAGATGAACACTGAAGCTTTCTTT
once 16 TRBJ1-5 - TRBV4-2 CASSQDRYSTNQPQHF TGTGCCAGCAGCCAAGATCGATACAGTACCAATCAGCCCCAGCATTTT
many 14 TRBJ1-5 - TRBV2 CASRTGWGNQPQHF TGTGCCAGCCGAACAGGGTGGGGCAATCAGCCCCAGCATTTT
- 15 TRBJ1-6 TRBD1 TRBV9 CASSTRQGNNSPLHF TGTGCCAGCAGCACCCGACAGGGAAATAATTCACCCCTCCACTTT
- 14 TRBJ2-1 TRBD1 TRBV7-3 CASSSQGAGNEQFF TGTGCCAGCAGCTCCCAGGGGGCGGGCAATGAGCAGTTCTTC
- 12 TRBJ2-1 TRBD1 TRBV11-2 CASSFEGDRGFF TGTGCCAGCAGCTTCGAAGGGGACAGGGGGTTCTTC
- 15 TRBJ2-1 TRBD2 TRBV7-2 CASSLALAGYNEQFF TGTGCCAGCAGCTTAGCCCTAGCGGGGTACAATGAGCAGTTCTTC
once 15 TRBJ2-1 TRBD1 TRBV6-2/TRBV6-3 CASSYSIEGVRGKFF TGTGCCAGCAGTTACTCGATCGAAGGGGTCAGGGGGAAGTTCTTC
- 14 TRBJ1-4 TRBD1 TRBV6-6 CASNDRESNEKLFF TGTGCCAGTAATGACAGGGAGAGTAATGAAAAACTGTTTTTT
- 16 TRBJ1-4 - TRBV5-6 CASNFRRGSFNEKLFF TGTGCCAGCAACTTCCGGCGGGGTTCGTTTAATGAAAAACTGTTTTTT
- 14 TRBJ1-2 - TRBV18 CASSPNGPAEGYTF TGTGCCAGCTCACCGAACGGTCCGGCGGAGGGCTACACCTTC
- 14 TRBJ1-2 - TRBV9 CASSTGTTGNGYTF TGTGCCAGCAGTACAGGAACCACCGGTAATGGCTACACCTTC
- 12 TRBJ1-1 - TRBV3-1/TRBV3-2 CASNTGNTEAFF TGTGCCAGCAATACAGGGAACACTGAAGCTTTCTTT
- 16 TRBJ2-3 - TRBV5-1 CASSLGQGPGTDTQYF TGCGCCAGCAGCCTGGGTCAGGGTCCGGGCACAGATACGCAGTATTTT
few 16 TRBJ2-7 - TRBV19 CASSIAWGTGTYEQYF TGTGCCAGTAGTATAGCCTGGGGCACAGGGACCTACGAGCAGTACTTC
- 15 TRBJ2-3 TRBD1 TRBV19 CASDRGLVSTDTQYF TGTGCCAGTGACAGGGGGCTCGTGAGCACAGATACGCAGTATTTT
- 14 TRBJ1-5 - TRBV10-2 CASSESGRGQPQHF TGCGCCAGCAGTGAGTCAGGGAGGGGTCAGCCCCAGCATTTT
once 16 TRBJ2-2 TRBD2 TRBV14 CASSLELAGAGGELFF TGTGCCAGCAGCCTGGAACTAGCGGGGGCAGGCGGGGAGCTGTTTTTT
- 12 TRBJ2-7 - TRBV5-1 CASSPGLYEQYF TGCGCCAGCAGCCCCGGTCTCTACGAGCAGTACTTC
- 14 TRBJ2-1 TRBD1 TRBV5-1 CASSLGSGGNEQFF TGCGCCAGCAGCTTGGGCTCAGGGGGCAATGAGCAGTTCTTC
once 14 TRBJ1-1 TRBD1 TRBV7-9 CASSLTGGLTEAFF TGTGCCAGCAGCTTAACAGGGGGCTTGACTGAAGCTTTCTTT
- 14 TRBJ2-3 TRBD2 TRBV10-1 CASSVSGALGTQYF TGCGCCAGCAGTGTTAGCGGGGCCCTCGGTACGCAGTATTTT
- 13 TRBJ2-2 TRBD1 TRBV24-1 CATSTGDTGELFF TGTGCCACCTCAACAGGGGACACCGGGGAGCTGTTTTTT
- 15 TRBJ2-7 TRBD2 TRBV11-2 CASSYAGGPGYEQYF TGTGCCAGCAGCTACGCGGGGGGGCCTGGGTACGAGCAGTACTTC
- 15 TRBJ1-4 - TRBV9 CASSETQQWNEKLFF TGTGCCAGCAGCGAAACACAGCAGTGGAATGAAAAACTGTTTTTT
- 14 TRBJ1-1 TRBD1 TRBV29-1 CSVLYDRGGTEAFF TGCAGCGTTCTCTATGACAGGGGGGGCACTGAAGCTTTCTTT
- 13 TRBJ1-5 - TRBV2 CASAGDSNQPQHF TGTGCCAGCGCAGGGGATAGCAATCAGCCCCAGCATTTT
- 12 TRBJ2-5 TRBD2 TRBV3-1/TRBV3-2 CASSRLAETQYF TGTGCCAGCAGCCGACTAGCAGAGACCCAGTACTTC
- 15 TRBJ2-3 - TRBV27 CASTRALGGTDTQYF TGTGCCAGCACTCGGGCCTTAGGGGGCACAGATACGCAGTATTTT
once 11 TRBJ2-7 - TRBV20-1 CSARASYEQYF TGCAGTGCTAGGGCTAGCTACGAGCAGTACTTC
- 16 TRBJ1-4 - TRBV5-1 CASSSDTFATNEKLFF TGCGCCAGCAGTTCGGACACATTTGCAACTAATGAAAAACTGTTTTTT
- 13 TRBJ2-3 TRBD2 TRBV7-7 CASSPGLAGTQYF TGTGCTAGCAGCCCTGGACTAGCGGGGACGCAGTATTTT
few 16 TRBJ1-3 TRBD1 TRBV6-2/TRBV6-3 CASSYPGQGSGNTIYF TGTGCCAGCAGTTACCCAGGACAGGGCTCTGGAAACACCATATATTTT
- 13 TRBJ1-6 - TRBV3-1/TRBV3-2 CASDRGDNSPLHF TGTGCCAGCGATCGGGGAGATAATTCACCCCTCCACTTT
- 20 TRBJ1-2 - TRBV12-2 CASRLGNYPKPPGANYGYTF TGTGCAAGTCGCTTAGGCAACTATCCAAAACCCCCCGGGGCTAACTATGGCTACACCTTC
- 15 TRBJ1-6 TRBD1 TRBV2 CASSPEGQKNSPLHF TGTGCCAGCAGTCCCGAGGGACAGAAAAATTCACCCCTCCACTTT
- 18 TRBJ1-2 - TRBV3-1/TRBV3-2 CASTQTGIRSITRYGYTF TGTGCCAGCACCCAAACCGGGATTAGAAGTATAACACGCTATGGCTACACCTTC